These 18 T cell receptor beta chains were all obtained from the same sample, sequenced in a study of PD-L1 blockade in urothelial cancer. Using immunoSEQ multiplex PCR, the repertoire was profiled, and TCRdb retains in-frame clones only, with some absent. This sample has 45,000 or so clones, with approximately 78% found just once. The time point denotes: pretreatment peripheral blood. The input for sequencing was PBMCs, taken around atezolizumab (anti-PD-L1) treatment. These receptors all come from a man over 45 with urothelial cancer.

Only a few counts were recorded for this clone. The V and J genes are TRBV28 and TRBJ2-5, with no clear D. Trimming removed 1 base at V and 5 bases at J, with 11 bases between. Per germline, CDR1 MDHEN and CDR2 SYDVKM. This CDR3 region has 14 residues. As DNA, the CDR3 is TGTGCCAGCAGTTTATACGCACAGTTGGAGACCCAGTACTTC. Translated: CASSLYAQLETQYF.

The CDR3 DNA sequence: TGTGCCAGTAGTATAGTTTCCGGGGGTGCTTTCTTT. Protein product: CASSIVSGGAFF. The chain joins TRBV19 to TRBJ1-1, with D maybe TRBD1 (5 bases). V lost 1 base and J 11 bases, leaving 11 bases between the germline ends. This CDR3 region has 12 residues. The germline gives CDR1 LNHDA, CDR2 SQIVND (reference sequence). The full variable domain, in which reference TRBV19 and TRBJ1-1 provide the parts outside the CDR3, is DGGITQSPKYLFRKEGQNVTLSCEQNLNHDAMYWYRQDPGQGLRLIYYSQIVNDFQKGDIAEGYSVSREKKESFPLTVTSAQKNPTAFYLCASSIVSGGAFFGQGTRLTVV.

V and J are TRBV7-3 and TRBJ1-1; 10 bases are a match to TRBD1. The germline gives CDR1 SGHTA, CDR2 FQGTGA. Unmatched junction bases numbered 7, after V lost 3 bases and J lost 6 bases. The CDR3 has 15 residues. CDR3 DNA: TGTGCCAGCAGCTTTTCGACAGGGGGCAAGTCTGAAGCTTTCTTT. It is translated as CASSFSTGGKSEAFF.

The chain couples TRBV7-2 to TRBJ1-1; unclear D gene. CDR1 and CDR2 (germline): SGHTA, FQGNSA. V was trimmed by 1 base and J by 1 base, leaving 7 bases between them. This CDR3 has 14 amino acids. DNA for the CDR3: TGTGCCAGCAGCTTAGTTTCAGGGAACACTGAAGCTTTCTTT. Protein product: CASSLVSGNTEAFF.

The chain carries TRBV5-1 and TRBJ2-1, with TRBD2 identical over 14 bases. There are 15 residues in the CDR3. The germline gives CDR1 SGHRS, CDR2 YFSETQ. V lost 4 bases, J lost 10 bases, and 7 bases stayed unmatched. CDR3 DNA: TGCGCCAGCAGCGCAGGGACTAGCGGGAGCATGGAGCAGTTCTTC. Amino acids: CASSAGTSGSMEQFF.

J is TRBJ2-7 and V is TRBV6-1, with D possibly being TRBD2 (5 bases). Germline CDR1 and CDR2: MNHNS and SASEGT. Trimming stripped 7 bases from V and 2 bases from J, with 12 bases between. This CDR3 contains 13 residues. CDR3: CASKGEFPYEQYV. The DNA of the CDR3 is TGTGCCAGCAAGGGAGAGTTTCCCTACGAGCAGTACGTC.

This clone showed up just a few times. The J gene is TRBJ2-7, the V gene TRBV5-4, with D perhaps matching TRBD1 (6 bases). V gave up 0 bases and J gave up 4 bases, with 8 bases separating them. The CDR3 runs to 13 residues. The germline V gene encodes CDR1 SGHNT and CDR2 YYREEE (reference sequence). The CDR3 protein is CASSLDRVYEQYV. The CDR3 DNA is TGTGCCAGCAGCTTGGACAGGGTATACGAGCAGTACGTC.

The chain uses TRBV11-1 and TRBJ2-7, with D unclear. CDR3 length: 15 residues. Germline-derived CDR1 and CDR2 are SGHAT and FQDESV (reference sequence). V was pared by 1 base and J by 6 bases, with 16 bases between. DNA of the CDR3: TGTGCCAGCAGCTTAGAGTGGAGCAGACTTTCCGAGCAGTACTTC. Encoded protein: CASSLEWSRLSEQYF.

The chain uses TRBV14 and TRBJ2-1; 9 bases align to TRBD2. With 0 bases clipped from V and 3 bases from J, the junction kept 6 bases outside the gene matches. This CDR3 comprises 17 residues. Germline V gives CDR1 SGHDN, CDR2 FVKESK. The CDR3 DNA is TGTGCCAGCAGCCAAGACGGCGGGAGGGCTATCTACAATGAGCAGTTCTTC. Encoded protein: CASSQDGGRAIYNEQFF.

V is TRBV6-1 and J is TRBJ1-1, with unresolved D. The germline CDR1 and CDR2 sequences are MNHNS and SASEGT. The length of the CDR3 is 14 residues. Trimming took 8 bases from V and 1 from J, leaving 14 bases between them. CDR3 amino acids: CASAWRKENTEAFF. The CDR3, as DNA: TGTGCCAGCGCTTGGAGGAAAGAGAACACTGAAGCTTTCTTT.

This clone was counted only a few times. V and J are TRBV19 and TRBJ1-1; D gene unclear. The CDR3 extends over 12 amino acids. Germline assignment: CDR1 LNHDA and CDR2 SQIVND (reference sequence). The V and J ends lost 10 bases and 10 bases respectively, with 19 bases between them. This CDR3 reads CATAAPRHRAFF. Written as DNA, the CDR3 is TGTGCCACCGCCGCCCCCAGGCACCGAGCTTTCTTT.

The rearrangement links TRBV5-1 to TRBJ1-6; perhaps TRBD1 as D (5 bases). This CDR3 has 13 residues. Germline lookup yields CDR1 SGHRS and CDR2 YFSETQ. V was trimmed by 6 bases and J by 5 bases, leaving 9 bases between them. The CDR3 here is CASMGQDNSPLHF. The CDR3 region has the DNA TGCGCCAGCATGGGGCAAGATAATTCACCCCTCCACTTT.

V usage is TRBV4-2 and J usage is TRBJ2-5; D call uncertain. The CDR3 contains 13 residues. The germline gives CDR1 LGHNA, CDR2 YNFKEQ. Trimming left V 0 bases short and J 5 bases short, with 7 bases between. The CDR3: CASSQDRQETQYF. The DNA for the CDR3 is TGTGCCAGCAGCCAAGATCGTCAGGAGACCCAGTACTTC.

DNA for the CDR3: TGTGCCAGCAGCTTTGCCGCTCAAGGTGGGGCTGGCTACACCTTC. This codes for CASSFAAQGGAGYTF. The V and J genes are TRBV5-4 and TRBJ1-2; D may be TRBD1 (5 bases). Germline CDR1 is SGHNT and CDR2 is YYREEE (reference sequence). Between the trimmed V and J ends, which lost 2 bases and 7 bases, there was a span of 18 bases. The length of the CDR3 is 15 residues.

J is TRBJ1-4 and V is TRBV5-4, with D possibly TRBD1 on 5 matching bases. The germline V and J ends were trimmed by 4 bases and 8 bases, with 15 bases remaining between them. Germline CDR1 is SGHNT and CDR2 is YYREEE (reference sequence). The CDR3 runs 14 residues. CDR3: CASSLGDGGEKLFF. For the CDR3, the DNA is TGTGCCAGCAGCCTAGGGGACGGGGGGGAAAAACTGTTTTTT.

The V and J genes are TRBV19 and TRBJ1-1; unclear D gene. The germline V gene has CDR1 LNHDA and CDR2 SQIVND (reference sequence). V shed 7 bases and J shed 4 bases, with 19 bases lying between them. This CDR3 has 15 amino acids. CDR3 sequence (DNA): TGTGCCAGTACCCTATTAAGGAGTGGAGGCACTGAAGCTTTCTTT. Translation gives CASTLLRSGGTEAFF.

The J gene is TRBJ2-3, the V gene TRBV10-3, with unresolved D. Trimming took 3 bases from V and 0 from J, leaving 10 bases between them. CDR1 and CDR2 (germline): ENHRY, SYGVKD. The CDR3 runs to 15 residues. CDR3 in DNA: TGTGCCATCAGTGATAACTTAGCTAGCACAGATACGCAGTATTTT. Translating it yields CAISDNLASTDTQYF.

The gene calls are TRBV30 and TRBJ1-5, with TRBD1 as a possible D gene (6 bases). The CDR3 covers 14 residues. V was pared by 1 base and J by 2 bases, with 9 bases between. Germline V lookup: CDR1 GTSNPN, CDR2 SVGIG (reference sequence). CDR3 amino acids: CAWSGTARNQPQHF. For the CDR3, the DNA is TGTGCCTGGAGTGGGACAGCGCGCAATCAGCCCCAGCATTTT.